This record looks at one TCR beta chain sequence and its context. What it binds is not known. CDR3 length equals 15 residues. V was cut by 0 bases and J by 0 bases, with 6 bases left in between. Germline CDR1 and CDR2: ENHRY and SYGVKD. A universal primer site came from template switching; cDNA carried unique molecular identifiers. TCRdb analysed the 5' RACE reads with MiXCR anew, one entry per CDR3 protein. The table records about 460,000 distinct CDR3 sequences, around 14% of them present only once. The data stem from a study of identical twins. Study conclusions and caveats: Conclusions were drawn cross-sectionally by statistical analysis, without following the same donors. For cord blood, abundant beta clonotypes had fewer insertions, unlike memory repertoires, which showed none.

These data are also associated with another study on yellow fever vaccine responses in identical twins.

Specimen: CD4+ T cells sorted from blood. This receptor was taken from a woman between 18 and 30 years old in good health. V is TRBV10-3 and J is TRBJ2-1; no clear D. The CDR3: CAISESANSYNEQFF. CDR3 DNA sequence: TGTGCCATCAGTGAGTCTGCGAACTCCTACAATGAGCAGTTCTTC.